The 29 T cell receptor beta chains presented below share a single source sample, sequenced in a study of shared clonotypes between healthy human individuals. Clones were read by immunoSEQ multiplex PCR, and TCRdb kept only the in-frame ones, dropping some. The sample includes 2,500,000 or so clones, about 92% seen only once; the top ten take around 0.14%. Sequencing was performed on naive CD4+ T cells sorted from blood. Subset indicated: CD45RA+ positively selected. The receptors here all came from a young man in good health.

This clone was detected once. The chain couples TRBV7-2 to TRBJ2-5; 9 nucleotides agree with TRBD2. Unmatched junction bases numbered 15, after V lost 4 bases and J lost 6 bases. This CDR3 is built from 17 residues. Germline CDR1 reads SGHTA; CDR2 reads FQGNSA. Here the CDR3 reads CASSSEAGLAGTKTQYF. The CDR3 nucleotides read TGTGCCAGCAGCTCAGAGGCCGGGCTAGCGGGAACCAAGACCCAGTACTTC.

Points on this clone: This sample also contains other DNA sequences that code for the same CDR3. The V call is TRBV6-5, the J call TRBJ2-1; D not resolved. This CDR3 region has 11 residues. V lost 5 bases and J lost 4, with 3 bases in between. The germline V gene has CDR1 MNHEY and CDR2 SVGAGI. The CDR3 bases are TGTGCCAGCAGTAGATACAATGAGCAGTTCTTC. Residues: CASSRYNEQFF.

V and J are TRBV7-9 and TRBJ2-1; D perhaps matches TRBD1 (6 bases). The V end lost 2 bases, the J end lost 8 bases, and 13 bases lay between the germline ends. Germline V lookup: CDR1 SEHNR, CDR2 FQNEAQ (reference sequence). There are 14 residues in the CDR3. The CDR3, as DNA: TGTGCCAGCAGCTTAAACAGGGAAAGGGATGAGCAGTTCTTC. As protein: CASSLNRERDEQFF.

The rearrangement links TRBV27 to TRBJ2-2; 7 bases map to TRBD2. CDR1 is MNHEY and CDR2 is SMNVEV in the germline V gene (reference sequence). This CDR3 has 15 amino acids. V lost 8 bases, J lost 0 bases, and 6 bases stayed unmatched. CDR3 loop: CASRPGLPNTGELFF. CDR3 sequence (DNA): TGTGCCAGCCGACCGGGACTACCGAACACCGGGGAGCTGTTTTTT.

The genes are TRBV20-1 and TRBJ2-5; D is unclear. V gave up 0 bases and J gave up 11 bases, with 10 bases separating them. Germline V gene lookup returns CDR1 DFQATT and CDR2 SNEGSKA (reference sequence). The CDR3 length is 11 residues. The CDR3 nucleotides read TGCAGTGCTAGAGAAACAGAAGAGCAGTACTTC. Protein sequence: CSARETEEQYF.

The chain recombines TRBV6-1 with TRBJ1-5; D possibly corresponds to TRBD1 (5 bases). The CDR3 runs 17 residues. The V gene's germline CDR1 is MNHNS and CDR2 SASEGT. Trimming removed 2 bases at V and 0 bases at J, with 14 bases between. The CDR3 sequence: CASSESREGLSNQPQHF. The CDR3 DNA follows: TGTGCCAGCAGTGAAAGTAGAGAGGGACTTAGCAATCAGCCCCAGCATTTT.

The CDR3 bases are TGTGCCAGCAGCCCGGGAGGTAGGGTAGGCACCATATATTTT. Amino acids: CASSPGGRVGTIYF. The gene calls are TRBV5-4 and TRBJ1-3; unclear D gene. Germline-derived CDR1 and CDR2 are SGHNT and YYREEE (reference sequence). The CDR3 is 14 amino acids. V gave up 4 bases and J gave up 9 bases, with 17 bases separating them. Drawing the rest from reference TRBV5-4 and TRBJ1-3, the complete variable domain is ETGVTQSPTHLIKTRGQQVTLRCSSQSGHNTVSWYQQALGQGPQFIFQYYREEENGRGNFPPRFSGLQFPNYSSELNVNALELDDSALYLCASSPGGRVGTIYFGEGSWLTVV.

The gene calls are TRBV5-1 and TRBJ2-3; D is possibly TRBD2 (5 bases). Trimming left V 2 bases short and J 0 bases short, with 13 bases between. CDR1 SGHRS and CDR2 YFSETQ come from the germline V gene. The CDR3 runs 16 residues. The CDR3 loop reads CASSFQAATSTDTQYF. In DNA, the CDR3 is TGCGCCAGCAGCTTCCAAGCGGCAACTAGCACAGATACGCAGTATTTT.

CDR3 DNA: TGTGCCAGCAGCTTGGTGGCAGCCTCGTCTGGAAACACCATATATTTT. Encoded protein: CASSLVAASSGNTIYF. The J gene is TRBJ1-3, the V gene TRBV5-5, with no clear D. CDR1 is SGHKS, CDR2 YYEKEE, per germline (reference sequence). This CDR3 is 16 amino acids long. Trimming left V 0 bases short and J 1 base short, with 11 bases between.

V is TRBV5-6 and J is TRBJ2-5, with TRBD2 matching over 7 bases. The CDR3 is 13 residues long. After removal of 5 bases from V and 7 bases from J, the junction contained 8 bases not matched to a gene. The germline CDR1 and CDR2 sequences are SGHDT and YYEEEE. The CDR3 protein is CASRVGGMVTQYF. The CDR3 nucleotides are TGTGCCAGCAGAGTGGGGGGGATGGTGACCCAGTACTTC.

This sequence joins TRBV28 and TRBJ1-1; tentative D call: TRBD1 (6 bases). The CDR3 is 14 amino acids. In germline, CDR1 is MDHEN, CDR2 SYDVKM. V was cut by 4 bases and J by 1 base, with 10 bases left in between. In nucleotides, the CDR3 is TGTGCCAGCAGTTCCGGGACACCGAACACTGAAGCTTTCTTT. Translation: CASSSGTPNTEAFF. The variable domain in full, completed from reference TRBV28 and TRBJ1-1, reads DVKVTQSSRYLVKRTGEKVFLECVQDMDHENMFWYRQDPGLGLRLIYFSYDVKMKEKGDIPEGYSVSREKKERFSLILESASTNQTSMYLCASSSGTPNTEAFFGQGTRLTVV.

V gene TRBV28 combines with J gene TRBJ2-7, with D possibly matching TRBD1 (6 bases). This CDR3 comprises 18 residues. The germline V gene encodes CDR1 MDHEN and CDR2 SYDVKM. V was clipped by 2 bases and J by 2 bases, with 22 bases between them. CDR3 loop: CASSLNLRAGTRTYEQYF. DNA of the CDR3: TGTGCCAGCAGTTTAAACCTCCGAGCAGGGACACGGACCTACGAGCAGTACTTC.

This chain uses TRBV2 with TRBJ2-3; no clear D gene. Trimming left V 4 bases short and J 6 bases short, with 8 bases between. The CDR3 loop spans 12 amino acids. CDR1 SNHLY and CDR2 FYNNEI come from the germline V gene. CDR3 residues: CASSVGWDTQYF. The CDR3 nucleotides are TGTGCCAGCAGTGTCGGATGGGATACGCAGTATTTT.

Concerning this clone: Other DNA sequences from this sample encode an identical CDR3 as well. The chain links TRBV4-2 to TRBJ1-3, with D hard to call. The CDR3 sequence is 15 residues long. Germline V gives CDR1 LGHNA, CDR2 YNFKEQ. V was cut by 0 bases and J by 1 base, with 7 bases left in between. The CDR3 DNA sequence: TGTGCCAGCAGCCAAGATCGAGGGTCTGGAAACACCATATATTTT. This encodes CASSQDRGSGNTIYF.

The chain links TRBV11-2 to TRBJ2-2; D perhaps matches TRBD1 (6 bases). V was cut by 5 bases and J by 1 base, with 14 bases left in between. Germline CDR1 and CDR2: SGHAT and FQNNGV. The CDR3 contains 16 residues. The CDR3 DNA follows: TGTGCCAGCAGCGAGATCAGGGGTGGGAACACCGGGGAGCTGTTTTTT. This sequence encodes CASSEIRGGNTGELFF. Full variable domain (rest looked up from reference TRBV11-2 and TRBJ2-2): EAGVAQSPRYKIIEKRQSVAFWCNPISGHATLYWYQQILGQGPKLLIQFQNNGVVDDSQLPKDRFSAERLKGVDSTLKIQPAKLEDSAVYLCASSEIRGGNTGELFFGEGSRLTVL.

This chain joins TRBV5-1 and TRBJ2-1, with no clear D. Germline V CDR1 and CDR2: SGHRS, YFSETQ. The germline V and J ends were trimmed by 4 bases and 3 bases, with 20 bases remaining between them. The length of the CDR3 is 17 residues. The CDR3 sequence: CASSQPRYRVNYNEQFF. The CDR3 DNA sequence: TGCGCCAGCAGCCAACCACGTTACCGGGTGAACTACAATGAGCAGTTCTTC.

This chain connects TRBV9 to TRBJ2-3; 8 bases are a match to TRBD1. Germline V CDR1 and CDR2: SGDLS, YYNGEE. The CDR3 is made up of 15 amino acids. V was clipped by 4 bases and J by 4 bases; unmatched bases: 8. This chain's CDR3 is CASSQPGTGSDTQYF. The CDR3 DNA sequence: TGTGCCAGCAGCCAACCCGGGACAGGCTCAGATACGCAGTATTTT.

As concerns this clone: An end of the junction does not agree with germline; a read error may underlie this. The chain uses TRBV27 and TRBJ2-7; D might be TRBD2 (5 bases). Germline V gene sequence: CDR1 MNHEY, CDR2 SMNVEV (reference sequence). The CDR3 loop spans 12 amino acids. The CDR3 sequence is CASSYLGEIPDF. In DNA, the CDR3 is TGTGCCAGCAGCTACCTCGGGGAGATTCCTGACTTC.

This chain links TRBV7-2 with TRBJ2-5; 8 nucleotides align to TRBD1. CDR3 size: 14 residues. From germline, CDR1 is SGHTA and CDR2 FQGNSA. V shed 2 bases, J shed 7 bases, and the junction held 6 bases outside the gene matches. The CDR3 region has the DNA TGTGCCAGCAGCTTATCAGGGGGCAGTGTGACCCAGTACTTC. Translation gives CASSLSGGSVTQYF.

With regard to this clone: At one end, the junction sequence differs from germline, possibly due to a read error. This sample also contains other DNA sequences that code for the same CDR3. The chain has TRBV7-2 and TRBJ2-7, with D perhaps TRBD1 or TRBD2 (6 bases each). CDR1 is SGHTA, CDR2 FQGNSA, per germline. The CDR3 covers 13 residues. The CDR3 DNA follows: TGTGCCAGCAGTTTAGATCGGGGGCGCGAGCAGTACTTC. This encodes CASSLDRGREQYF. Complete variable domain (other parts from reference TRBV7-2 and TRBJ2-7): GAGVSQSPSNKVTEKGKDVELRCDPISGHTALYWYRQSLGQGLEFLIYFQGNSAPDKSGLPSDRFSAERTGGSVSTLTIQRTQQEDSAVYLCASSLDRGREQYFGPGTRLTVT.

The chain has TRBV6-6 and TRBJ1-2; tentatively, D is TRBD1 (5 bases). From germline, CDR1 is MNHNY and CDR2 SVGAGI (reference sequence). Trimming shortened V by 9 bases and J by 8 bases, and 19 bases separated the two germline ends. This CDR3 spans 13 amino acids. CDR3 sequence reads: CASSQGLGEGYTF. CDR3 nucleotides: TGTGCCAGTTCTCAGGGATTAGGTGAGGGCTACACCTTC.

The J gene is TRBJ1-5, the V gene TRBV6-1; a possible D gene is TRBD1 (6 bases). Trimming took 6 bases from V and 6 from J, leaving 9 bases between them. The CDR3 has 12 residues. Germline V gene data show CDR1 as MNHNS and CDR2 as SASEGT. The CDR3 reads CASRGGPQPQHF. The DNA for the CDR3 is TGTGCCAGCAGGGGGGGGCCTCAGCCCCAGCATTTT.

With regard to this clone: At one of its ends the junction is not consistent with the germline gene, which may arise from a read error. The chain has TRBV10-3 and TRBJ2-7, with D perhaps being TRBD1 or TRBD2 (5 bases each). Germline V gene sequence: CDR1 ENHRY, CDR2 SYGVKD. The CDR3 contains 15 residues. CDR3 coding DNA: TGTGCCAGCAGTTACCAGGGCCGGGGTGGCTACGAGCAGTACTTC. This sequence encodes CASSYQGRGGYEQYF.

This rearrangement joins TRBV6-1 to TRBJ2-5; D is ambiguous. Trimming stripped 1 base from V and 5 bases from J, with 14 bases between. There are 15 residues in the CDR3. CDR1 and CDR2 (germline): MNHNS, SASEGT. The CDR3: CASSEVMDRWETQYF. Here the CDR3 DNA reads TGTGCCAGCAGTGAAGTTATGGATAGATGGGAGACCCAGTACTTC.

The chain joins TRBV28 to TRBJ1-2; D remains ambiguous. The CDR3 length is 11 residues. V was trimmed by 5 bases and J by 8 bases, leaving 9 bases between them. Germline-derived CDR1 and CDR2 are MDHEN and SYDVKM. The CDR3 loop reads CASSGALGYTF. The DNA of the CDR3 is TGTGCCAGCAGTGGCGCCCTGGGCTACACCTTC.

The V and J genes are TRBV5-1 and TRBJ1-2; TRBD1 matches at 8 bases. This CDR3 is built from 14 residues. CDR1 is SGHRS and CDR2 is YFSETQ in the germline V gene. The V segment lost 3 bases and the J segment 8 bases; nucleotides outside the gene matches: 9. CDR3 DNA: TGCGCCAGCAGCTCGCAGGGACAGGCGGACGGCTACACCTTC. It yields the protein CASSSQGQADGYTF.

This chain uses TRBV7-9 with TRBJ2-2; 9 positions match TRBD1. V lost 5 bases, J lost 10 bases, and 11 bases stayed unmatched. The CDR3 is 15 amino acids. Germline V CDR1 and CDR2: SEHNR, FQNEAQ (reference sequence). The CDR3, as DNA: TGTGCCAGCAGCACCGGGACAGGGTTCCACGTGGAGCTGTTTTTT. Its protein product is CASSTGTGFHVELFF.

This rearrangement joins TRBV5-1 to TRBJ2-1; 11 bases are shared with TRBD1. CDR1 is SGHRS and CDR2 is YFSETQ in the germline V gene. The CDR3 covers 17 residues. The V and J ends lost 1 base and 7 bases, in that order; junction bases with no gene match: 10. CDR3 protein: CASSLQGTGGFWNEQFF. The CDR3 DNA follows: TGCGCCAGCAGCTTGCAAGGGACAGGGGGGTTTTGGAATGAGCAGTTCTTC.

The chain employs TRBV10-3 and TRBJ2-7; 8 nucleotides match TRBD2. Germline trimming cut 7 bases from V and 0 bases from J; bases unmatched to any gene: 11. This CDR3 contains 16 residues. The germline V gene encodes CDR1 ENHRY and CDR2 SYGVKD. The CDR3 is CAIKAIERESSYEQYF. The CDR3 region has the DNA TGTGCCATCAAGGCGATCGAGCGGGAGAGCTCCTACGAGCAGTACTTC.